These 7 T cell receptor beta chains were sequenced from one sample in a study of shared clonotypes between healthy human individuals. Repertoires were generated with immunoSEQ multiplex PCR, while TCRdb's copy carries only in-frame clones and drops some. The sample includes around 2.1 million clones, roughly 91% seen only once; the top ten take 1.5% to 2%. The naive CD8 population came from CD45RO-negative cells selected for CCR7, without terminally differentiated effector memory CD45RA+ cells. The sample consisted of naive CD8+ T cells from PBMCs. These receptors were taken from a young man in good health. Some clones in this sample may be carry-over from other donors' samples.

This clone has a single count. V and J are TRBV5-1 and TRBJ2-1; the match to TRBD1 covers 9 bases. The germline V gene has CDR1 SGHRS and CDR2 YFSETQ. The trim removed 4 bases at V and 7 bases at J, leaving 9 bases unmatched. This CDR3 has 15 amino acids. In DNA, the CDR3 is TGCGCCAGCAGCGGAGACAGGGGGGTGCTGAATGAGCAGTTCTTC. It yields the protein CASSGDRGVLNEQFF.

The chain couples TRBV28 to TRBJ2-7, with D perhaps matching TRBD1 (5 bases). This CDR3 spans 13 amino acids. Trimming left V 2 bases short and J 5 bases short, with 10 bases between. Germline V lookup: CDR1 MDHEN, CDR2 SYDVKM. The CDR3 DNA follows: TGTGCCAGCAGTTTAAGGCAGGGCCACGAGCAGTACTTC. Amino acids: CASSLRQGHEQYF.

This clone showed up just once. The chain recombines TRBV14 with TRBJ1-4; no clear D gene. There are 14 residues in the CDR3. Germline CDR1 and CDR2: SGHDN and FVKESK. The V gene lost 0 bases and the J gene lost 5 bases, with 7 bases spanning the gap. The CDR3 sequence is CASSQDPLNEKLFF. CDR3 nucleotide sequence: TGTGCCAGCAGCCAAGACCCACTGAATGAAAAACTGTTTTTT. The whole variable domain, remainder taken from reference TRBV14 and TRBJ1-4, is EAGVTQFPSHSVIEKGQTVTLRCDPISGHDNLYWYRRVMGKEIKFLLHFVKESKQDESGMPNNRFLAERTGGTYSTLKVQPAELEDSGVYFCASSQDPLNEKLFFGSGTQLSVL.

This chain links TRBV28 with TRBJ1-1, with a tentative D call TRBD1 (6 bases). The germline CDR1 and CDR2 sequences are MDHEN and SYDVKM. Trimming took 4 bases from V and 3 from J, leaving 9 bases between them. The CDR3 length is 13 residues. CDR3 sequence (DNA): TGTGCCAGCAGTTACTACAGGGACACTGAAGCTTTCTTT. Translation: CASSYYRDTEAFF.

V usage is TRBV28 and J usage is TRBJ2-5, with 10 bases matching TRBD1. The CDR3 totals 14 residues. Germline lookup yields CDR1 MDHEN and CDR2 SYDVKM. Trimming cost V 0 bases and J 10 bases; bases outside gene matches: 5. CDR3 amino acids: CASSLWTGGGDQYF. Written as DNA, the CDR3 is TGTGCCAGCAGTTTATGGACAGGGGGCGGTGACCAGTACTTC.

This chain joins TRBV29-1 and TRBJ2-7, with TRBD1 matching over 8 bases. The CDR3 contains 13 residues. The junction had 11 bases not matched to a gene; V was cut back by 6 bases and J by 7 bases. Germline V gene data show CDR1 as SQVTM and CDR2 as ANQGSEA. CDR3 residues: CSVRAGGMGEQYF. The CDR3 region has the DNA TGCAGCGTCAGGGCAGGGGGCATGGGGGAGCAGTACTTC.

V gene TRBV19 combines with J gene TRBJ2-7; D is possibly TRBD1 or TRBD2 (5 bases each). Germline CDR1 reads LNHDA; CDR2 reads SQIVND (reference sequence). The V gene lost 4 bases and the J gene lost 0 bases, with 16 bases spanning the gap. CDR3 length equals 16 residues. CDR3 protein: CASSKEGRQLSYEQYF. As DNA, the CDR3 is TGTGCCAGTAGTAAAGAGGGACGGCAGCTCTCCTACGAGCAGTACTTC.